These 25 T cell receptor beta chains were all obtained from the same sample, sequenced in a study of blood T cell repertoires in COVID-19. Sequencing was performed with immunoSEQ multiplex PCR; in TCRdb, only in-frame clones are kept and a portion is missing. The table shows approximately 300,000 clones, with 85% occurring only once. What was sequenced was PBMCs or T cells enriched from blood (not recorded which). The source of these receptors is a woman between 25 and 40 years old who had been exposed to COVID-19.

DNA for the CDR3: TGTGCCATCCCCGGTCCGACGGGGCAGTTCTTC. Protein: CAIPGPTGQFF. The chain uses TRBV12-3 or TRBV12-4 and TRBJ2-1; D gene uncertain. The CDR3 extends over 11 amino acids. V was pared by 10 bases and J by 12 bases, with 16 bases between.

The chain uses TRBV10-1 and TRBJ2-3; 9 positions match TRBD1. Germline trimming cut 7 bases from V and 2 bases from J; bases unmatched to any gene: 13. The CDR3 is made up of 17 amino acids. The germline V gene has CDR1 WNHNN and CDR2 SYGVQD (reference sequence). The CDR3: CASTGTGKLSSTDTQYF. The DNA of the CDR3 is TGCGCCAGCACAGGGACAGGGAAGCTTAGTTCCACAGATACGCAGTATTTT.

This clone was detected once. The chain couples TRBV7-2 to TRBJ2-1; 8 nucleotides agree with TRBD2. The CDR3 loop spans 15 amino acids. After removal of 5 bases from V and 7 bases from J, the junction contained 10 bases not matched to a gene. The V gene's germline CDR1 is SGHTA and CDR2 FQGNSA. CDR3 residues: CASSQSGSKRNEQFF. The DNA of the CDR3 is TGTGCCAGCAGCCAAAGCGGGAGTAAGAGAAATGAGCAGTTCTTC.

This clone has a handful of counts. This chain links TRBV28 with TRBJ1-6; the D gene is possibly TRBD1 (5 bases). CDR3 length: 17 amino acids. V was shortened by 5 bases and J by 3 bases, with 17 bases between the two germline ends. Germline V lookup: CDR1 MDHEN, CDR2 SYDVKM. The CDR3, as DNA: TGTGCCAGCAGTCCCTCGACAGAGAACTACTATAATTCACCCCTCCACTTT. Translation: CASSPSTENYYNSPLHF.

The V and J genes are TRBV11-2 and TRBJ2-4; no firm D call. CDR1 is SGHAT and CDR2 is FQNNGV in the germline V gene. This CDR3 region has 16 residues. V lost 1 base and J lost 2, with 12 bases in between. DNA for the CDR3: TGTGCCAGCAGCTTAGGCGAGACAAAAACCAAAAACATTCAGTACTTC. This sequence encodes CASSLGETKTKNIQYF.

About this clone: One junction end does not reproduce the germline sequence, and a read error may be involved. The chain has TRBV3-1 (or the pseudogene TRBV3-2) and TRBJ2-3, with a possible D match to TRBD2 (5 bases). Germline-derived CDR1 and CDR2 are LGHDT and YNNKEL (reference sequence). CDR3 length equals 15 residues. The CDR3 bases are TGTGCCAGCAGCCCTGATTTATCTAGCAGAGATACGCAGTATTTT. The encoded protein is CASSPDLSSRDTQYF.

This clone has more than one count but fewer than ten. The chain recombines TRBV30 with TRBJ2-6; TRBD2 matches at 10 bases. Germline CDR1 reads GTSNPN; CDR2 reads SVGIG (reference sequence). The CDR3 totals 15 residues. V dropped 8 bases and J dropped 0; count of bases not matched to a gene: 4. CDR3 loop: CAGAGGGSGANVLTF. The CDR3 coding sequence is TGTGCCGGAGCGGGGGGGGGCTCTGGGGCCAACGTCCTGACTTTC.

As to this clone: Relative to the germline gene, one junction end is altered; a read error may explain this. CDR3 DNA sequence: TGTGCTAGCAGCTTAGGGAGGATTCGGTATTTT. Protein product: CASSLGRIRYF. The genes are TRBV7-7 and TRBJ2-3; D possibly corresponds to TRBD2 (6 bases). The CDR3 has 11 residues. Germline CDR1 reads SSHAT; CDR2 reads FNYEAQ (reference sequence).

The chain uses TRBV4-1 and TRBJ1-3; tentatively, D is TRBD1 (5 bases). The V end was cut by 4 bases, the J end by 4 bases, with 20 bases between. The length of the CDR3 is 17 residues. Per germline, CDR1 MGHRA and CDR2 YSYEKL. The CDR3 is CASSPTGRATGGNTIYF. The CDR3 DNA reads as TGCGCCAGCAGCCCTACAGGCCGGGCTACAGGAGGAAACACCATATATTTT.

V and J are TRBV27 and TRBJ1-5; 8 nucleotides match TRBD1. The CDR3 length is 17 residues. After removal of 5 bases from V and 7 bases from J, the junction contained 16 bases not matched to a gene. Germline V gene data show CDR1 as MNHEY and CDR2 as SMNVEV (reference sequence). CDR3 nucleotides: TGTGCCAGCAGTGCCTCCCTTTCAGGGGGCGTCGGGCAGCCCCAGCATTTT. Protein product: CASSASLSGGVGQPQHF.

In its sample, this clone was seen once. This chain connects TRBV19 to TRBJ2-5; tentative D call: TRBD2 (7 bases). Trimming took 8 bases from V and 3 from J, leaving 16 bases between them. The germline CDR1 and CDR2 sequences are LNHDA and SQIVND (reference sequence). The CDR3 contains 14 residues. The CDR3 protein is CASHPWGGEETQYF. CDR3 sequence (DNA): TGTGCCAGTCACCCCTGGGGGGGCGAAGAGACCCAGTACTTC. The full variable domain, in which reference TRBV19 and TRBJ2-5 provide the parts outside the CDR3, is DGGITQSPKYLFRKEGQNVTLSCEQNLNHDAMYWYRQDPGQGLRLIYYSQIVNDFQKGDIAEGYSVSREKKESFPLTVTSAQKNPTAFYLCASHPWGGEETQYFGPGTRLLVL.

The CDR3 DNA is TGTGCCAGCAGCTCTAGGGACAGGTCTGCCAGTGTGGAGACCCAGTACTTC. Its translation is CASSSRDRSASVETQYF. The chain joins TRBV7-3 to TRBJ2-5; 8 nucleotides agree with TRBD1. CDR3 length: 17 residues. V shed 4 bases, J shed 5 bases, and the junction held 15 bases outside the gene matches. CDR1 and CDR2 from the germline V gene are SGHTA and FQGTGA.

This clone was recorded once. The J gene is TRBJ1-2, the V gene TRBV24-1; unclear D gene. Trimming took 3 bases from V and 5 from J, leaving 12 bases between them. Germline values: CDR1 KGHDR, CDR2 SFDVKD. The CDR3 contains 14 residues. CDR3 DNA sequence: TGTGCCACCAGTGATAAGGAGTATGGGTATGGCTACACCTTC. Protein sequence: CATSDKEYGYGYTF.

The genes are TRBV5-6 and TRBJ1-6; weak D call: TRBD1 (5 bases). The V end was cut by 4 bases, the J end by 0 bases, with 14 bases between. This CDR3 region has 17 residues. In germline, CDR1 is SGHDT, CDR2 YYEEEE. In nucleotides, the CDR3 is TGTGCCAGCAGCCCCCGGGACTCCCGCTCCTATAATTCACCCCTCCACTTT. Translated, it gives CASSPRDSRSYNSPLHF.

The chain couples TRBV7-2 to TRBJ1-2, with D possibly matching TRBD1 (5 bases). The CDR3 is 15 residues long. CDR1 is SGHTA, CDR2 FQGNSA, per germline. V was clipped by 5 bases and J by 0 bases, with 13 bases between them. This chain's CDR3 is CASSQWGSSNYGYTF. The CDR3 DNA reads TGTGCCAGCAGCCAGTGGGGCAGTTCTAACTATGGCTACACCTTC.

This chain connects TRBV29-1 to TRBJ1-1, with D perhaps TRBD1 (6 bases). V lost 6 bases and J lost 1, with 12 bases in between. Per the germline V gene, CDR1 is SQVTM and CDR2 is ANQGSEA. The CDR3 consists of 13 residues. CDR3 in DNA: TGCAGCGTAGCTGGACAGAGGAACACTGAAGCTTTCTTT. The encoded protein is CSVAGQRNTEAFF.

This chain joins TRBV4-1 and TRBJ1-1; D unclear. Germline V gene lookup returns CDR1 MGHRA and CDR2 YSYEKL. V was clipped by 5 bases and J by 3 bases, with 16 bases between them. The CDR3 length is 15 residues. CDR3 bases: TGCGCCAGCAGCTCTACCGGAGGGAGGTACACTGAAGCTTTCTTT. Protein: CASSSTGGRYTEAFF.

This rearrangement joins TRBV2 to TRBJ2-1, with D tentatively TRBD2 (5 bases). The CDR3 is made up of 12 amino acids. In germline, CDR1 is SNHLY, CDR2 FYNNEI. Trimming removed 6 bases at V and 8 bases at J, with 11 bases between. The CDR3 sequence is CASRDLRDEQFF. CDR3 bases: TGTGCCAGCAGGGACTTACGCGATGAGCAGTTCTTC.

This clone was seen only once. The chain employs TRBV6-5 and TRBJ1-2; 12 bases map to TRBD1. The V and J ends lost 6 bases and 6 bases, in that order; junction bases with no gene match: 8. In germline, CDR1 is MNHEY, CDR2 SVGAGI. CDR3 length: 15 amino acids. CDR3 region: CASSHGTGGANGYTF. The CDR3 DNA sequence: TGTGCCAGCAGCCATGGGACAGGGGGCGCAAATGGCTACACCTTC.

This chain links TRBV6-6 with TRBJ1-1, with 8 bases matching TRBD1. This CDR3 region has 12 residues. Germline CDR1 MNHNY, CDR2 SVGAGI (reference sequence). Losses at the gene ends were 4 bases for V and 10 bases for J; bases not matched to a gene: 5. In DNA, the CDR3 is TGTGCCAGCAGTTCCCCGGACAGGGCAGCTTTCTTT. Encoded protein: CASSSPDRAAFF.

The chain has TRBV19 and TRBJ2-1; TRBD2 aligns across 13 bases. CDR3 length: 17 residues. With V trimmed by 6 bases and J by 8 bases, 13 bases remained unmatched. The germline gives CDR1 LNHDA, CDR2 SQIVND (reference sequence). This CDR3 is CASRIWELAGGSDEQFF. The CDR3 nucleotides read TGTGCCAGTAGAATCTGGGAACTAGCGGGGGGGAGCGATGAGCAGTTCTTC. Combining the CDR3 with reference TRBV19 and TRBJ2-1 gives the whole variable domain DGGITQSPKYLFRKEGQNVTLSCEQNLNHDAMYWYRQDPGQGLRLIYYSQIVNDFQKGDIAEGYSVSREKKESFPLTVTSAQKNPTAFYLCASRIWELAGGSDEQFFGPGTRLTVL.

The chain combines TRBV6-5 with TRBJ1-6, with D unresolved. V was pared by 0 bases and J by 7 bases, with 7 bases between. The CDR3 covers 14 residues. Germline values: CDR1 MNHEY, CDR2 SVGAGI. The CDR3 DNA sequence: TGTGCCAGCAGTTACTCGGGAGAGAATTCACCCCTCCACTTT. This codes for CASSYSGENSPLHF.

The chain is built from TRBV5-1 and TRBJ2-1; D perhaps matches TRBD1 (5 bases). The V end was cut by 4 bases, the J end by 0 bases, with 17 bases between. CDR3 length equals 17 residues. Germline V lookup: CDR1 SGHRS, CDR2 YFSETQ. In DNA, the CDR3 is TGCGCCAGCAGCAAAAACAGCCATGACAGCTCCTACAATGAGCAGTTCTTC. It yields the protein CASSKNSHDSSYNEQFF.

J is TRBJ1-2 and V is TRBV3-1 (or the pseudogene TRBV3-2), with TRBD1 matching over 10 bases. Germline V gene lookup returns CDR1 LGHDT and CDR2 YNNKEL (reference sequence). V dropped 1 base and J dropped 0; count of bases not matched to a gene: 5. The CDR3 sequence is 17 residues long. Here the CDR3 DNA reads TGTGCCAGCAGCCAAGGGACAGGGGGGATGACTAACTATGGCTACACCTTC. Protein: CASSQGTGGMTNYGYTF.

The chain couples TRBV3-1 (or the pseudogene TRBV3-2) to TRBJ2-5, with TRBD2 matching over 12 bases. Germline V lookup: CDR1 LGHDT, CDR2 YNNKEL (reference sequence). The J segment lost 4 bases and the V segment lost 1 base, leaving 10 bases of the junction unmatched. This CDR3 is built from 18 residues. Here the CDR3 reads CASSQVVPRGLAGETQYF. The CDR3 DNA is TGTGCCAGCAGCCAAGTAGTCCCCCGGGGACTAGCGGGAGAGACCCAGTACTTC.